In its sample, the clone carrying this T cell receptor beta chain was seen many times. As yet, its antigen is unknown. These data are taken from a study of blood T cells in healthy people across ages. At the level of the study: Template switching retrieved approximately one barcoded beta molecule for each two T cells. Findings and limits, study-wide: Not knowing donor CMV status may have confounded expanded clonotype changes. Those diversity estimates obtained from one million T cells were thought to be underestimates. Significant beta diversity loss was already apparent by age approximately 40, declining roughly linearly.

Combining a sample-barcoded 5' primer with a J-beta primer mix, a second PCR ran for about 6 to 11 cycles. MiXCR, run by TCRdb on the 5' RACE reads, gives a single entry per CDR3 protein. The table lists approximately 810,000 distinct CDR3 sequences, 25% to 30% of them singletons. This receptor was identified in a woman aged 80 or older in good health. The sample taken for sequencing was blood.

CDR3 residues: CATSRDRPSTDTQYF. The CDR3 DNA reads TGTGCCACCAGCAGAGATCGTCCTAGCACAGATACGCAGTATTTT. The chain couples TRBV15 to TRBJ2-3, with D unclear. Per the germline V gene, CDR1 is LNHNV and CDR2 is YYDKDF (reference sequence). The CDR3 is 15 amino acids. V was clipped by 0 bases and J by 0 bases, with 7 bases between them.